The 24 T cell receptor beta chains presented below share a single source sample, sequenced in a study of CD8+ T cells in alopecia areata (dated by TCRdb to the late 2010s). Library preparation employed the immunoSEQ multiplex PCR assay. RNA was extracted from all samples and reverse transcribed into cDNA as template for TCR sequencing. The clones in this table, taken by TCRdb from immuneACCESS, are in-frame only. Not every clone is retained; where verified, under half of the shortfall comes from an unresolved V gene, and the cause of the rest is unknown. This sample is represented by around 300,000 clones; about three fifths of them were singletons. In total, the top ten clones hold around 0.92% of the sample. The meaning of the sample's treatment or condition label: oral pan-JAK inhibitor, 5-10 mg twice daily. The sample consisted of CD4+ T cells sorted from blood, taken between weeks 51 and 52, from a patient treated with tofacitinib. The receptors stem from a human donor with alopecia areata.

The V call is TRBV23-1, the J call TRBJ2-7, with 8 bases that match TRBD1. TRBV23-1 qualifies as an ORF whose function is uncertain. This CDR3 region has 15 residues. Losses at the gene ends were 3 bases for V and 4 bases for J; bases not matched to a gene: 8. The DNA for the CDR3 is TGCGCCAGCAGTCATCCCCCGGACAGGGAATACGAGCAGTACTTC. It translates to CASSHPPDREYEQYF.

Concerning this clone itself: Other DNA sequences within the sample encode an identical CDR3. The chain couples TRBV6-5 to TRBJ2-6, with a weak D call TRBD2 (6 bases). The CDR3 extends over 16 amino acids. V was shortened by 0 bases and J by 0 bases, with 6 bases between the two germline ends. Per germline, CDR1 MNHEY and CDR2 SVGAGI. The CDR3 DNA sequence: TGTGCCAGCAGTTACTCGGGGGGCTCTGGGGCCAACGTCCTGACTTTC. Its protein product is CASSYSGGSGANVLTF.

This sequence joins TRBV29-1 and TRBJ1-4; 8 positions agree with TRBD1. In germline, CDR1 is SQVTM, CDR2 ANQGSEA. The CDR3 has 12 amino acids. After removal of 6 bases from V and 7 bases from J, the junction contained 4 bases not matched to a gene. Here the CDR3 reads CSVRTGSEKLFF. The CDR3 nucleotides read TGCAGCGTGCGGACAGGGAGTGAAAAACTGTTTTTT.

The V and J genes are TRBV29-1 and TRBJ1-1, with 7 nucleotides matching TRBD1. From germline, CDR1 is SQVTM and CDR2 ANQGSEA. Trimming took 4 bases from V and 0 from J; bases not matched to a gene: 2. The CDR3 is made up of 13 amino acids. The CDR3 nucleotides read TGCAGCGTTGCTGACAGGGTGAACACTGAAGCTTTCTTT. Its translation: CSVADRVNTEAFF. The full variable domain, rest sourced from reference TRBV29-1 and TRBJ1-1, is SAVISQKPSRDICQRGTSLTIQCQVDSQVTMMFWYRQQPGQSLTLIATANQGSEATYESGFVIDKFPISRPNLTFSTLTVSNMSPEDSSIYLCSVADRVNTEAFFGQGTRLTVV.

The chain links TRBV25-1 to TRBJ1-4, with D hard to call. Germline CDR1 reads MGHDK; CDR2 reads SYGVNS. V lost 7 bases and J 5 bases, leaving 14 bases between the germline ends. CDR3 size: 14 residues. This CDR3 reads CASNPTGKNEKLFF. The CDR3 region has the DNA TGTGCCAGCAACCCGACGGGAAAGAATGAAAAACTGTTTTTT.

In its sample, this clone was seen a few times. The rearrangement uses TRBV7-9 and TRBJ2-7; 7 positions agree with TRBD2. Germline V gives CDR1 SEHNR, CDR2 FQNEAQ (reference sequence). This CDR3 contains 14 residues. V lost 3 bases and J lost 1; bases outside the gene matches: 3. The CDR3 here is CASSFLGGSYEQYF. The CDR3 bases are TGTGCCAGCAGCTTCCTCGGGGGGTCCTACGAGCAGTACTTC.

This chain links TRBV29-1 with TRBJ2-2, with 8 bases identical to TRBD2. V shed 6 bases and J 0 bases; nucleotides not matched to a gene: 0. The length of the CDR3 is 13 residues. Germline V gene data show CDR1 as SQVTM and CDR2 as ANQGSEA. In DNA, the CDR3 is TGCAGCGTAGCGGGGGCGAACACCGGGGAGCTGTTTTTT. It specifies CSVAGANTGELFF.

Only one count was recorded for this clone. The chain carries TRBV4-3 and TRBJ2-5, with D possibly being TRBD1 (5 bases). Germline V gives CDR1 LGHNA, CDR2 YSLEER. There are 18 residues in the CDR3. Trimming shortened V by 0 bases and J by 5 bases, and 22 bases separated the two germline ends. CDR3 sequence reads: CASSQDRGGKLLGETQYF. The CDR3 nucleotides are TGCGCCAGCAGCCAAGATAGGGGTGGAAAACTCTTAGGGGAGACCCAGTACTTC.

V is TRBV15 and J is TRBJ1-2; D remains ambiguous. This CDR3 has 13 amino acids. Per the germline V gene, CDR1 is LNHNV and CDR2 is YYDKDF (reference sequence). V dropped 1 base and J dropped 8 bases, with 11 bases sitting between them. CDR3 loop: CATSRGWGNGYTF. Written as DNA, the CDR3 is TGTGCCACCAGCAGAGGGTGGGGAAACGGCTACACCTTC.

The rearrangement uses TRBV15 and TRBJ2-5; D is undetermined. V was pared by 0 bases and J by 2 bases, with 13 bases between. CDR3 length: 16 amino acids. Germline V gives CDR1 LNHNV, CDR2 YYDKDF (reference sequence). The DNA of the CDR3 is TGTGCCACCAGCAGAGATCGGATGGCGGCACAAGAGACCCAGTACTTC. Translation: CATSRDRMAAQETQYF. The variable domain in full, with the rest retrieved from reference TRBV15 and TRBJ2-5, is DAMVIQNPRYQVTQFGKPVTLSCSQTLNHNVMYWYQQKSSQAPKLLFHYYDKDFNNEADTPDNFQSRRPNTSFCFLDIRSPGLGDTAMYLCATSRDRMAAQETQYFGPGTRLLVL.

The CDR3 DNA reads as TGTGCCTGGAGTGGAAGGGGGCAACAGCCCCAGCATTTT. Residues: CAWSGRGQQPQHF. The chain employs TRBV30 and TRBJ1-5; 7 nucleotides line up with TRBD1. Per germline, CDR1 GTSNPN and CDR2 SVGIG (reference sequence). The CDR3 totals 13 residues. With 1 base clipped from V and 7 bases from J, the junction kept 4 bases outside the gene matches.

The V and J genes are TRBV30 and TRBJ2-5; D call uncertain. The end of the DNA fits TRBJ2-7 better, so the J call may be wrong. The CDR3 is 11 residues long. The germline gives CDR1 GTSNPN, CDR2 SVGIG (reference sequence). The CDR3 DNA reads TGTGCGGGTTCCGATATGAACGAGCAGTACTTC. Its protein is CAGSDMNEQYF.

The chain is built from TRBV25-1 and TRBJ1-2; 8 bases map to TRBD1. There are 14 residues in the CDR3. Germline assignment: CDR1 MGHDK and CDR2 SYGVNS. V lost 2 bases, J lost 4 bases, and 3 bases stayed unmatched. The CDR3 nucleotides are TGTGCCAGCAGTGAAACAGGGGGGCCCTATGGCTACACCTTC. Its protein product is CASSETGGPYGYTF.

This clone was counted a few times. V gene TRBV27 combines with J gene TRBJ2-5; D may be TRBD2 (5 bases). V shed 3 bases and J shed 7 bases, with 12 bases lying between them. Germline assignment: CDR1 MNHEY and CDR2 SMNVEV (reference sequence). This CDR3 is 13 amino acids long. The CDR3 DNA is TGTGCCAGCAGTTTGATCTTAAGCGGGACCCAGTACTTC. Its protein is CASSLILSGTQYF.

This clone was recorded a few times. The chain couples TRBV29-1 to TRBJ1-1; D gene uncertain. The length of the CDR3 is 13 residues. V lost 5 bases to trimming and J lost 3 bases, with 13 bases between them. Germline assignment: CDR1 SQVTM and CDR2 ANQGSEA. CDR3: CSVKPVLDTEAFF. DNA of the CDR3: TGCAGCGTTAAACCGGTTTTGGACACTGAAGCTTTCTTT.

V usage is TRBV29-1 and J usage is TRBJ2-5; no clear D. Germline V gene data show CDR1 as SQVTM and CDR2 as ANQGSEA. The CDR3 has 13 amino acids. With 6 bases removed from V and 5 bases from J, the gap between germline ends came to 16 bases. As DNA, the CDR3 is TGCAGCGTGCTGGCAGCAAGGTGGGAGACCCAGTACTTC. Translating gives CSVLAARWETQYF.

The chain recombines TRBV12-5 with TRBJ1-2; 11 nucleotides agree with TRBD1. Germline V gene lookup returns CDR1 LGHNT and CDR2 FRNRAP. V lost 7 bases and J lost 7; bases outside the gene matches: 8. CDR3 size: 14 residues. CDR3: CASARGQGVSGYTF. The CDR3 region has the DNA TGTGCTAGTGCCAGGGGACAGGGGGTCAGTGGCTACACCTTC.

This chain links TRBV29-1 with TRBJ2-1; TRBD2 agrees at 11 bases. The CDR3 sequence is 14 residues long. The ends lost 4 bases at V and 9 bases at J; junction bases unmatched: 8. Germline CDR1 SQVTM, CDR2 ANQGSEA. The CDR3 protein is CSVARLAGLGEQFF. CDR3 sequence (DNA): TGCAGCGTTGCCAGACTAGCGGGGCTCGGTGAGCAGTTCTTC.

The chain has TRBV28 and TRBJ2-2; TRBD1 matches 7 bases. CDR3 length: 16 residues. J was trimmed by 6 bases and V by 6 bases; bases with no gene match: 13. The germline V gene has CDR1 MDHEN and CDR2 SYDVKM. In nucleotides, the CDR3 is TGTGCCAGCAGCTACCCGGGACAGATACATGCCGGGGAGCTGTTTTTT. It codes for CASSYPGQIHAGELFF.

The table lists this clone with a few counts. The chain carries TRBV23-1 and TRBJ1-6, with TRBD1 matching 9 bases. TRBV23-1 is an ORF, and what it does is uncertain. J gave up 9 bases and V 7 bases, and 10 bases lay outside the gene matches. The CDR3 sequence is 15 residues long. The CDR3 DNA reads as TGCGCCAGCAACCGGGACAGGGTGAAAGGTTCACCCCTCCACTTT. It encodes CASNRDRVKGSPLHF.

The J gene is TRBJ2-1, the V gene TRBV4-3, with D unresolved. V was clipped by 0 bases and J by 0 bases, with 12 bases between them. CDR3 length equals 17 residues. Germline loops: CDR1 LGHNA, CDR2 YSLEER. The CDR3 coding sequence is TGCGCCAGCAGCCAAGAAGCGATACAGAGCTCCTACAATGAGCAGTTCTTC. Its translation: CASSQEAIQSSYNEQFF.

The chain employs TRBV29-1 and TRBJ1-2; TRBD1 is a possible D gene (5 bases). CDR1 SQVTM and CDR2 ANQGSEA come from the germline V gene. The V and J ends lost 5 bases and 3 bases respectively, with 10 bases between them. The CDR3 runs 12 residues. The CDR3 bases are TGCAGCGTTTTGGAGGGGTACTATGGCTACACCTTC. It translates to CSVLEGYYGYTF.

The CDR3 DNA is TGTGCCAGCAGTTACGACAGAAACTATGGCTACACCTTC. It codes for CASSYDRNYGYTF. The V gene is TRBV6-5, the J gene TRBJ1-2, with D maybe TRBD1 (5 bases). The CDR3 length is 13 residues. Germline V gene lookup returns CDR1 MNHEY and CDR2 SVGAGI. V lost 2 bases and J 2 bases, leaving 6 bases between the germline ends.

The V and J genes are TRBV25-1 and TRBJ2-7; D remains ambiguous. V was cut by 2 bases and J by 5 bases, with 10 bases left in between. The CDR3 is made up of 13 amino acids. Germline CDR1 and CDR2: MGHDK and SYGVNS. The CDR3 is CASSEGRPNEQYF. The CDR3 region has the DNA TGTGCCAGCAGTGAAGGGCGGCCCAACGAGCAGTACTTC.